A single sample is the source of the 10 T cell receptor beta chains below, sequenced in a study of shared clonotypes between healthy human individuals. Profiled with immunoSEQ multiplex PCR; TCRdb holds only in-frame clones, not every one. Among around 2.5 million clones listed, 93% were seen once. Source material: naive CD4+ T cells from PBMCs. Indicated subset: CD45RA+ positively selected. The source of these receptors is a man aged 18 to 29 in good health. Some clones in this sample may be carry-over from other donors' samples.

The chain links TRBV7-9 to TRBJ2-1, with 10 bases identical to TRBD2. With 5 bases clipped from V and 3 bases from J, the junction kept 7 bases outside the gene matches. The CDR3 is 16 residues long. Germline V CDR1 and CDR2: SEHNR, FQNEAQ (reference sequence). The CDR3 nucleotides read TGTGCCAGCAGCCTCTCGGCTAGCGGGGGCTACAATGAGCAGTTCTTC. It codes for CASSLSASGGYNEQFF.

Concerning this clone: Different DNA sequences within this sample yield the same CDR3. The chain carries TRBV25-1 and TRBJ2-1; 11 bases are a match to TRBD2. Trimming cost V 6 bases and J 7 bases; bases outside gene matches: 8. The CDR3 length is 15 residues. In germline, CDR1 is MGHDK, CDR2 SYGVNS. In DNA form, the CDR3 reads TGTGCCAGCAGGGTAGCGGGAGGGCCGGGGAATGAGCAGTTCTTC. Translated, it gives CASRVAGGPGNEQFF. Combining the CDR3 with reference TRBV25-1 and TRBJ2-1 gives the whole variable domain EADIYQTPRYLVIGTGKKITLECSQTMGHDKMYWYQQDPGMELHLIHYSYGVNSTEKGDLSSESTVSRIRTEHFPLTLESARPSHTSQYLCASRVAGGPGNEQFFGPGTRLTVL.

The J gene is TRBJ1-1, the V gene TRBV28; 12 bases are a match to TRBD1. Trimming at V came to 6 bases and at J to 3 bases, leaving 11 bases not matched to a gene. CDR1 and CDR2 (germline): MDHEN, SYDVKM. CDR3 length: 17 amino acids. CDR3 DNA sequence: TGTGCCAGCAGGCCCCTTACCGGGACAGGGGGCGACACTGAAGCTTTCTTT. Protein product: CASRPLTGTGGDTEAFF.

The chain's CDR3 is CASSLAGQAGYEQYF. CDR3 sequence (DNA): TGTGCCAGCAGTTTAGCAGGACAGGCGGGCTACGAGCAGTACTTC. The chain carries TRBV27 and TRBJ2-7, with 7 bases aligning to TRBD1. The CDR3 contains 15 residues. Germline values: CDR1 MNHEY, CDR2 SMNVEV (reference sequence). The V gene end was trimmed by 2 bases and the J gene end by 3 bases; junction bases not matched to a gene: 7.

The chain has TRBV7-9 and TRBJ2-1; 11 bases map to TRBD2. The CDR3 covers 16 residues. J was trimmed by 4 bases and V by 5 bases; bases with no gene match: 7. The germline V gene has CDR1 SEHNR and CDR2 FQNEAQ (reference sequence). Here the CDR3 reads CASSLLAGVDYNEQFF. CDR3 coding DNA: TGTGCCAGCAGCCTACTAGCGGGAGTTGATTACAATGAGCAGTTCTTC.

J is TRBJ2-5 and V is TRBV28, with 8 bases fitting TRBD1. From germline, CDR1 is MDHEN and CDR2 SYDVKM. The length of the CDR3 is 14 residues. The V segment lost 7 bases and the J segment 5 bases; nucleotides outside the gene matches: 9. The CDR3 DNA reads TGTGCCAGCATTTCCGGACAGGGAAGGGAGACCCAGTACTTC. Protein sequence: CASISGQGRETQYF.

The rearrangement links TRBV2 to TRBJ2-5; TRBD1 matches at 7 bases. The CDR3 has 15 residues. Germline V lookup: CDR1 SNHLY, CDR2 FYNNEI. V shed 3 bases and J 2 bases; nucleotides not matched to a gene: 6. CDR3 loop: CASSDSTGVQETQYF. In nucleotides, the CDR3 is TGTGCCAGCAGTGATTCAACAGGGGTTCAAGAGACCCAGTACTTC.

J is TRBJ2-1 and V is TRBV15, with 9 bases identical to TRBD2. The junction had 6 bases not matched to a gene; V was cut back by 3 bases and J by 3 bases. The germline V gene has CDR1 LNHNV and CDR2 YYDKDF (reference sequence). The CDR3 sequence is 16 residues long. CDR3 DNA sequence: TGTGCCACCAGCAGGAGTAGCGGGAGCATCTACAATGAGCAGTTCTTC. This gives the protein CATSRSSGSIYNEQFF.

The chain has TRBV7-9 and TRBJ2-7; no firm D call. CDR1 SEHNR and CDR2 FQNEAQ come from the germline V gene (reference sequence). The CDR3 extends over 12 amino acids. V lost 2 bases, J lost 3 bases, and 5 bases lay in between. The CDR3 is CASSLWNYEQYF. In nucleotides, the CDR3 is TGTGCCAGCAGCTTATGGAACTACGAGCAGTACTTC. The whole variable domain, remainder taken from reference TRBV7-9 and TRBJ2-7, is DTGVSQNPRHKITKRGQNVTFRCDPISEHNRLYWYRQTLGQGPEFLTYFQNEAQLEKSRLLSDRFSAERPKGSFSTLEIQRTEQGDSAMYLCASSLWNYEQYFGPGTRLTVT.

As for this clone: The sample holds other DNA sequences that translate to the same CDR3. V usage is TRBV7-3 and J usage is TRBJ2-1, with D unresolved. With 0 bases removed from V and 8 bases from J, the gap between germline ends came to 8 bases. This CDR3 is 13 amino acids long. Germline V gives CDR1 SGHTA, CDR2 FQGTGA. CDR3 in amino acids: CASSLTGIDEQFF. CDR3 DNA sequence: TGTGCCAGCAGCTTAACAGGGATCGATGAGCAGTTCTTC.